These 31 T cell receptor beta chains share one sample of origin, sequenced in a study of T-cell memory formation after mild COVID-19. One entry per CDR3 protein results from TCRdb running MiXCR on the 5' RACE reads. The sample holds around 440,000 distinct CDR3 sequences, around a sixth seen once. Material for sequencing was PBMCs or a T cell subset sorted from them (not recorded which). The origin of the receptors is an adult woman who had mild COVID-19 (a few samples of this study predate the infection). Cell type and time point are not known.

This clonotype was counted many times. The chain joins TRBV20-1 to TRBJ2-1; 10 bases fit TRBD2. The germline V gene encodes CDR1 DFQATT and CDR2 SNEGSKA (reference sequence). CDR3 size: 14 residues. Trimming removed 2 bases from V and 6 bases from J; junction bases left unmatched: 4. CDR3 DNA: TGCAGTGCTAGAAGCGGGAGGGTAAGCAATGAGCAGTTCTTC. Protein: CSARSGRVSNEQFF.

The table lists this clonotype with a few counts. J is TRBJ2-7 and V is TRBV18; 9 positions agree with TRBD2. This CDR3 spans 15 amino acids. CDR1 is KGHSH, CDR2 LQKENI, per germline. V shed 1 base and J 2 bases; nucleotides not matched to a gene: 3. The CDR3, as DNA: TGTGCCAGCTCACCACTGACTAGCGGTACCTACGAGCAGTACTTC. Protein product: CASSPLTSGTYEQYF. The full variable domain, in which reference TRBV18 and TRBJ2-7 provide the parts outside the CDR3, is NAGVMQNPRHLVRRRGQEARLRCSPMKGHSHVYWYRQLPEEGLKFMVYLQKENIIDESGMPKERFSAEFPKEGPSILRIQQVVRGDSAAYFCASSPLTSGTYEQYFGPGTRLTVT.

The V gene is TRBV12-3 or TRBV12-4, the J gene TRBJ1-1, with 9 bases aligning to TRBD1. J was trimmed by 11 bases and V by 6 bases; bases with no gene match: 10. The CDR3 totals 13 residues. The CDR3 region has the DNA TGTGCCAGCAGATCGGACAGGGGCTTTGTCGCTTTCTTT. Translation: CASRSDRGFVAFF.

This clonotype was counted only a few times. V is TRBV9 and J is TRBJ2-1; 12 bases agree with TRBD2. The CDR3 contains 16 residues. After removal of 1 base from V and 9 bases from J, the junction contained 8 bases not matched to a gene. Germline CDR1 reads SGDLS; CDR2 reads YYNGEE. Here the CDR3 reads CASSVSLAGGPSEQFF. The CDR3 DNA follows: TGTGCCAGCAGCGTAAGTCTAGCGGGGGGGCCGAGTGAGCAGTTCTTC.

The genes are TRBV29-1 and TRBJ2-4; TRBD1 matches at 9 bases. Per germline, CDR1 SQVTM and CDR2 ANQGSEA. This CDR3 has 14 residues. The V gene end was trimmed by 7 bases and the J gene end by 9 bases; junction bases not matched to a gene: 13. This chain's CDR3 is CSAVQGAIPPIQYF. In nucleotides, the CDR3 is TGCAGCGCGGTACAGGGGGCGATTCCCCCCATTCAGTACTTC.

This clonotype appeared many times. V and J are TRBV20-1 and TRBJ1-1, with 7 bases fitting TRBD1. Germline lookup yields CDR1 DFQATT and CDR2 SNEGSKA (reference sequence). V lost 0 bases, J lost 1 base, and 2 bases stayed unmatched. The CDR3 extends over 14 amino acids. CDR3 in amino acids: CSARDWTGNTEAFF. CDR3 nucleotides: TGCAGTGCTAGAGACTGGACAGGGAACACTGAAGCTTTCTTT.

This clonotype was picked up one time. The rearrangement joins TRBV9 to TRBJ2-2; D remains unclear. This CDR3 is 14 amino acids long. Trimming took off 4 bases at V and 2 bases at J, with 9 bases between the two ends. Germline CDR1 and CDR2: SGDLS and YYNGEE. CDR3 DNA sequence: TGTGCCAGCAGCACTGGAGACAACACCGGGGAGCTGTTTTTT. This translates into CASSTGDNTGELFF.

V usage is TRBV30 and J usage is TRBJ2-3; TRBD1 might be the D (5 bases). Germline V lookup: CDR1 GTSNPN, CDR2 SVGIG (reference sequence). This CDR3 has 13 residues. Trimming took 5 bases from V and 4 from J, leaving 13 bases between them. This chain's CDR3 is CAWGRGTPDTQYF. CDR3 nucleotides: TGTGCCTGGGGAAGGGGCACCCCAGATACGCAGTATTTT. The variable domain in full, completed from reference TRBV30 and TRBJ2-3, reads SQTIHQWPATLVQPVGSPLSLECTVEGTSNPNLYWYRQAAGRGLQLLFYSVGIGQISSEVPQNLSASRPQDRQFILSSKKLLLSDSGFYLCAWGRGTPDTQYFGPGTRLTVL.

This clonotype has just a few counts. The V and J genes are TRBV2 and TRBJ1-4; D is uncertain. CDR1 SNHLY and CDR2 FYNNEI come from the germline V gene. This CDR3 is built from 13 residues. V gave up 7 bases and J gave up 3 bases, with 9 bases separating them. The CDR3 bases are TGTGCCAGCAAGGAGGCGGCTAATGAAAAACTGTTTTTT. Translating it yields CASKEAANEKLFF.

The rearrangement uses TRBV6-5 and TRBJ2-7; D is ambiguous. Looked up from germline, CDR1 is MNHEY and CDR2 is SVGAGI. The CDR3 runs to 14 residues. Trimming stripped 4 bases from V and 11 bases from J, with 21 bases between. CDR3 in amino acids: CASSSGDVVTSKYF. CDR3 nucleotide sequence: TGTGCCAGCAGTTCCGGCGACGTCGTAACCTCGAAGTACTTC.

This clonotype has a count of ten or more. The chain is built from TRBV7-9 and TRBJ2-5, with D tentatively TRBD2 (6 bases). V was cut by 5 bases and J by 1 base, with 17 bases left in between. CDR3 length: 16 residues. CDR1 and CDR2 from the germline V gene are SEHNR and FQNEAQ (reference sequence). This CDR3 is CASSPHLQAGQETQYF. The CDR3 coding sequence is TGTGCCAGCAGCCCCCACTTACAAGCGGGCCAAGAGACCCAGTACTTC. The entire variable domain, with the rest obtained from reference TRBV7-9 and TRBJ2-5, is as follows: DTGVSQNPRHKITKRGQNVTFRCDPISEHNRLYWYRQTLGQGPEFLTYFQNEAQLEKSRLLSDRFSAERPKGSFSTLEIQRTEQGDSAMYLCASSPHLQAGQETQYFGPGTRLLVL.

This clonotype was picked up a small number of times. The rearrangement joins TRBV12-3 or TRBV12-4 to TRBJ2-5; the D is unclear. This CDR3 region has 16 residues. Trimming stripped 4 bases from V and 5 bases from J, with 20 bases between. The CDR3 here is CASSSWENPQGETQYF. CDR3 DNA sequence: TGTGCCAGCAGTTCTTGGGAAAACCCCCAAGGGGAGACCCAGTACTTC.

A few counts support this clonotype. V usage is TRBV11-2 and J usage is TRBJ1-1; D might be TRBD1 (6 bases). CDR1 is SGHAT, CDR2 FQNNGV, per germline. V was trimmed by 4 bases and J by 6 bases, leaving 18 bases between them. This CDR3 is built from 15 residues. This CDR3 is CASSSRRGAIAEAFF. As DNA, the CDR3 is TGTGCCAGCAGCTCAAGAAGGGGGGCGATAGCTGAAGCTTTCTTT.

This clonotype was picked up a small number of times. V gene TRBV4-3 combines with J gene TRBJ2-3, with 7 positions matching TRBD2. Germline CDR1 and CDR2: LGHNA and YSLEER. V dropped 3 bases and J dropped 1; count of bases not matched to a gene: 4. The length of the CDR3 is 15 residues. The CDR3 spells CASSQDTSGTDTQYF. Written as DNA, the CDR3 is TGCGCCAGCAGCCAGGATACTAGCGGCACAGATACGCAGTATTTT.

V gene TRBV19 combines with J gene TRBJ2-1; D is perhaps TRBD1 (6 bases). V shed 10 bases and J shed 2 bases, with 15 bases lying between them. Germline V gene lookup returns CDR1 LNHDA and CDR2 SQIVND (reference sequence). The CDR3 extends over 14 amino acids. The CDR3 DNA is TGTGCCATCGACACCGGGACAACCTACAATGAGCAGTTCTTC. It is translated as CAIDTGTTYNEQFF.

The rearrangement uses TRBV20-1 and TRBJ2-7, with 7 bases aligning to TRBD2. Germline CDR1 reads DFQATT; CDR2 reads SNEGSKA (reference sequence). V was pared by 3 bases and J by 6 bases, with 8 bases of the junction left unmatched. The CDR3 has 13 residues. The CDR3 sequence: CSASGAGRSEQYF. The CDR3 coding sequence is TGCAGTGCTAGCGGAGCGGGAAGGAGCGAGCAGTACTTC.

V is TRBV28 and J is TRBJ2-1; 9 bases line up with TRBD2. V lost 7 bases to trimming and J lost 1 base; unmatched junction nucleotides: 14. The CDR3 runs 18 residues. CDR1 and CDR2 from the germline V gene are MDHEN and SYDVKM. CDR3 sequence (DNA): TGTGCCAGCACCCTGGGGCTAGCGGGGTATGGGTCCTACAATGAGCAGTTCTTC. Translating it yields CASTLGLAGYGSYNEQFF. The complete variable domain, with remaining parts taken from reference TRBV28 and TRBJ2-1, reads DVKVTQSSRYLVKRTGEKVFLECVQDMDHENMFWYRQDPGLGLRLIYFSYDVKMKEKGDIPEGYSVSREKKERFSLILESASTNQTSMYLCASTLGLAGYGSYNEQFFGPGTRLTVL.

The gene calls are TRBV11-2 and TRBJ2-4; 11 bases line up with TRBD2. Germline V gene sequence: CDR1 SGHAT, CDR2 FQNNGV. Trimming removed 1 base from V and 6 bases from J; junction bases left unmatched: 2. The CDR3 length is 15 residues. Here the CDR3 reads CASSLGTSGGNIQYF. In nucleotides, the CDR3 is TGTGCCAGCAGCTTAGGTACTAGCGGGGGAAACATTCAGTACTTC.

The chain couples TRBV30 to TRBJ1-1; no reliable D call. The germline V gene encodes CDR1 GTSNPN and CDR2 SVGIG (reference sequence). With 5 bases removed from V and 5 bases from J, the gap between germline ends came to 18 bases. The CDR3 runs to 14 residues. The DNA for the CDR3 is TGTGCCTGGCAGGTAGGAGGGCCCAGGACTGAAGCTTTCTTT. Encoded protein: CAWQVGGPRTEAFF.

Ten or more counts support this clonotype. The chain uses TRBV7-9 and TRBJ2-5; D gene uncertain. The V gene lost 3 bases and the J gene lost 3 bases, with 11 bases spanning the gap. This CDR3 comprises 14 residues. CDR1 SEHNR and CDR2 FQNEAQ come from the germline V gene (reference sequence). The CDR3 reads CASSFSHWKETQYF. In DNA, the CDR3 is TGTGCCAGCAGCTTCTCCCATTGGAAAGAGACCCAGTACTTC.

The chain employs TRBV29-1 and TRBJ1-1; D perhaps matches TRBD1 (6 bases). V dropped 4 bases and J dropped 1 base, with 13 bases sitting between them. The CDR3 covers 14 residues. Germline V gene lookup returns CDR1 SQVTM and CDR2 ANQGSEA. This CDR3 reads CSVASGTWNTEAFF. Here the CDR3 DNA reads TGCAGCGTTGCGTCCGGGACATGGAACACTGAAGCTTTCTTT.

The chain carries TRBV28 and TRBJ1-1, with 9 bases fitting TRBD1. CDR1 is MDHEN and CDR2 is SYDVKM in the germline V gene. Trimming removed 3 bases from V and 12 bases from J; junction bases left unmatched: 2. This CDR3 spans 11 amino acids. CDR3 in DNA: TGTGCCAGCAGTTTGGACAGGGGTCCTTTCTTT. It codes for CASSLDRGPFF.

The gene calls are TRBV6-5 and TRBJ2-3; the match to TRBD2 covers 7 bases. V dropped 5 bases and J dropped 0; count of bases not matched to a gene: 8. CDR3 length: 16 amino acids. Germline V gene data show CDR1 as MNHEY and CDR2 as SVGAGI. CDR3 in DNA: TGTGCCAGCAGTCCCCTAGCGGAGACTAGCACAGATACGCAGTATTTT. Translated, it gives CASSPLAETSTDTQYF.

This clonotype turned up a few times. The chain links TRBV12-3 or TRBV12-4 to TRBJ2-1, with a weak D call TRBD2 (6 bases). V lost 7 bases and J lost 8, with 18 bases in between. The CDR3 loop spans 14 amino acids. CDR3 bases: TGTGCCAGCATTGTGGGACTTCTGAACGATGAGCAGTTCTTC. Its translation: CASIVGLLNDEQFF.

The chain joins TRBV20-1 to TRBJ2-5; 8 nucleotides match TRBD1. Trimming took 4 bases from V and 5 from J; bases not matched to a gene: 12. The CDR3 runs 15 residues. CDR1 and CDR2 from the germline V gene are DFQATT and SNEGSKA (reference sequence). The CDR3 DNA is TGCAGTGCTAAACGAGACAGGGGCCCCTACGAGACCCAGTACTTC. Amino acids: CSAKRDRGPYETQYF.

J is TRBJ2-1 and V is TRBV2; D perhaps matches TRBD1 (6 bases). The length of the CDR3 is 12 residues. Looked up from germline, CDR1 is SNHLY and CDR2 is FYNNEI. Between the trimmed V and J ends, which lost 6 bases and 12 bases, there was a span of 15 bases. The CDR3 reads CASSSLGTLQFF. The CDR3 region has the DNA TGTGCCAGCAGCTCGCTGGGGACACTGCAGTTCTTC.

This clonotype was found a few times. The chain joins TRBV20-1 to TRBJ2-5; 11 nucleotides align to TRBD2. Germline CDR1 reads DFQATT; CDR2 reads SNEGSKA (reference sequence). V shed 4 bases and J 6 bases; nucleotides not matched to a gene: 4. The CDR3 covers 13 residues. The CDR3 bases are TGCAGTGCTACTAGCGGGGGGAGGAAGACCCAGTACTTC. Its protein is CSATSGGRKTQYF.

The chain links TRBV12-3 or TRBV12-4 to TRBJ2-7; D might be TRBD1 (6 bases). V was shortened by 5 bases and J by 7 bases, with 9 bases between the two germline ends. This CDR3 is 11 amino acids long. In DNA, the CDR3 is TGTGCCAGCAGTCAAACAGGGGAGCAGTACTTC. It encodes CASSQTGEQYF.

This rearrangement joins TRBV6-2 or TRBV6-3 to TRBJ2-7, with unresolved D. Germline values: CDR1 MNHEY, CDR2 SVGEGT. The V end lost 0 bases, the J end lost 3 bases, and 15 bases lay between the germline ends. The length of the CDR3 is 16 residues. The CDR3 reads CASSYSRLVLDYEQYF. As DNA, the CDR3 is TGTGCCAGCAGTTACTCTAGGCTAGTTCTCGACTACGAGCAGTACTTC.

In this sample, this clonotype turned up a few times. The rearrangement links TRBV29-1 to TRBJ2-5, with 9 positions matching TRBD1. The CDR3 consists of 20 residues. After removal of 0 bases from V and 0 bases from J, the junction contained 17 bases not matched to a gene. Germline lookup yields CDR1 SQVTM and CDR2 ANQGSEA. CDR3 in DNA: TGCAGCGTTGAAGATCTTATAGGGACAGGGTGGGGAAAGTACCAAGAGACCCAGTACTTC. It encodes CSVEDLIGTGWGKYQETQYF.

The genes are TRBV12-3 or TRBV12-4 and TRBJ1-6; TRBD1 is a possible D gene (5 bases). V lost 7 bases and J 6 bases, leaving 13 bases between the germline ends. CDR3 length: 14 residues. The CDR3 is CASKGQLINSPLHF. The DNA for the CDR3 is TGTGCCAGCAAGGGGCAGCTGATTAATTCACCCCTCCACTTT.